Following are 14 T cell receptor beta chains from one sample sequenced in a study of T cells in Graves' hyperthyroidism and ophthalmopathy. Amplification of TCR beta CDR3 regions used RNA as the template. First-round RT-PCR targeting the TCR CDR3 was performed with the HTBI primer set. TCRdb recomputed calls from the multiplex PCR reads with MiXCR, one row per CDR3 protein. This sample has a few hundred thousand distinct CDR3 sequences; around 13% occur once, and the top ten carry around 20%. The specimen was blood. Receptors were obtained from a woman between 25 and 40 years old with Graves' ophthalmopathy.

The table lists this clonotype with many counts. The J gene is TRBJ2-7, the V gene TRBV28, with a weak D call TRBD1 (5 bases). Germline V CDR1 and CDR2: MDHEN, SYDVKM. This CDR3 comprises 13 residues. V was cut by 4 bases and J by 6 bases, with 13 bases left in between. The CDR3 DNA is TGTGCCAGCAGTTCCCCGGACATTTCCGAGCAGTACTTC. Protein product: CASSSPDISEQYF.

In this sample, this clonotype turned up many times. The chain employs TRBV27 and TRBJ1-1; 8 nucleotides agree with TRBD1. The CDR3 length is 18 residues. Germline values: CDR1 MNHEY, CDR2 SMNVEV (reference sequence). The ends lost 7 bases at V and 1 base at J; junction bases unmatched: 17. This CDR3 is CASTRTYRGSVSNTEAFF. CDR3 sequence (DNA): TGTGCCAGCACCAGGACGTACAGGGGGAGCGTCTCGAACACTGAAGCTTTCTTT.

This clonotype was picked up many times. CDR3 residues: CAWKGSGDTGELFF. CDR3 sequence (DNA): TGTGCCTGGAAGGGGAGCGGGGACACCGGGGAGCTGTTTTTT. The gene calls are TRBV30 and TRBJ2-2, with 7 bases lining up with TRBD2. V gave up 4 bases and J gave up 3 bases; unmatched junction bases: 5. The CDR3 is 14 amino acids. Germline-derived CDR1 and CDR2 are GTSNPN and SVGIG (reference sequence).

Ten or more counts support this clonotype. The chain carries TRBV28 and TRBJ2-3, with 9 bases identical to TRBD2. This CDR3 has 20 amino acids. The V gene end was trimmed by 2 bases and the J gene end by 9 bases; junction bases not matched to a gene: 24. The germline gives CDR1 MDHEN, CDR2 SYDVKM. CDR3 DNA sequence: TGTGCCAGCAGTTTAGATGGCGGGGCTAGCGGGGCCCGGTTGAGGGGCACGCAGTATTTT. This sequence encodes CASSLDGGASGARLRGTQYF.

This clonotype was picked up many times. The chain recombines TRBV7-9 with TRBJ1-3; no clear D. V lost 4 bases and J 0 bases, leaving 13 bases between the germline ends. The CDR3 spans 16 residues. CDR1 is SEHNR and CDR2 is FQNEAQ in the germline V gene (reference sequence). The CDR3 protein is CASSSGLTPSGNTIYF. The CDR3, as DNA: TGTGCCAGCAGCTCCGGACTTACGCCCTCTGGAAACACCATATATTTT.

This clonotype was counted ten times or more. The CDR3 DNA reads TGTGCCAGCGCCGACTTGGCGGTACTATCTAGCACAGATACGCAGTATTTT. It is translated as CASADLAVLSSTDTQYF. V gene TRBV2 combines with J gene TRBJ2-3; D is unclear. The CDR3 has 17 amino acids. Germline CDR1 and CDR2: SNHLY and FYNNEI. With 8 bases removed from V and 0 bases from J, the gap between germline ends came to 21 bases.

This clonotype appeared once. A read error may explain this, as a much larger clone is one base away. The rearrangement joins TRBV7-9 to TRBJ1-1; D is unclear. Trimming pared 3 bases from V and 3 bases from J, leaving 14 bases between. Germline CDR1 reads SEHNR; CDR2 reads FQNEAQ (reference sequence). This CDR3 is built from 15 residues. DNA for the CDR3: TGTGCCAGCAGCTTCTCAGTGGTGAGGGACACTGAAGCTTTCTTT. Protein product: CASSFSVVRDTEAFF.

This clonotype was seen ten or more times. The chain is built from TRBV2 and TRBJ2-7; D not certain. This CDR3 spans 14 amino acids. V lost 2 bases, J lost 2 bases, and 10 bases lay in between. The germline CDR1 and CDR2 sequences are SNHLY and FYNNEI. This CDR3 is CASSEIGPAYEQYF. The CDR3, as DNA: TGTGCCAGCAGTGAAATTGGGCCCGCCTACGAGCAGTACTTC.

The sample holds many counts of this clonotype. The chain joins TRBV15 to TRBJ1-2, with 8 bases aligning to TRBD1. The CDR3 totals 16 residues. Trimming removed 0 bases from V and 2 bases from J; junction bases left unmatched: 5. The V gene's germline CDR1 is LNHNV and CDR2 YYDKDF (reference sequence). In DNA, the CDR3 is TGTGCCACCAGCAGAGATCCTACAGGGGGAAACTATGGCTACACCTTC. Translating gives CATSRDPTGGNYGYTF.

Comments on this clonotype: This may come from a read error, since a much larger clone is one base off. The chain combines TRBV5-1 with TRBJ2-7, with a weak D call TRBD1 (5 bases). Germline CDR1 SGHRS, CDR2 YFSETQ. V gave up 6 bases and J gave up 0 bases, with 13 bases separating them. The CDR3 runs 14 residues. CDR3 protein: CASTQGPISYEQYF. In nucleotides, the CDR3 is TGCGCCAGCACCCAGGGCCCGATCTCCTACGAGCAGTACTTC.

The sample holds many counts of this clonotype. This chain uses TRBV30 with TRBJ2-5; D possibly corresponds to TRBD2 (7 bases). Germline V gene lookup returns CDR1 GTSNPN and CDR2 SVGIG (reference sequence). V shed 1 base and J shed 4 bases, with 10 bases lying between them. This CDR3 region has 13 residues. CDR3 residues: CAWSDGGLETQYF. DNA of the CDR3: TGTGCCTGGAGTGACGGGGGGCTAGAGACCCAGTACTTC.

This clonotype was seen more than once but under ten times. The gene calls are TRBV6-1 and TRBJ2-1; perhaps TRBD2 as D (5 bases). There are 11 residues in the CDR3. V lost 5 bases to trimming and J lost 10 bases, with 9 bases between them. In germline, CDR1 is MNHNS, CDR2 SASEGT. This CDR3 reads CASSTGKEQFF. CDR3 DNA sequence: TGTGCCAGCAGTACGGGGAAAGAGCAGTTCTTC.

This clonotype has ten or more counts. The chain has TRBV18 and TRBJ2-7, with unresolved D. The CDR3 is made up of 12 amino acids. V was shortened by 6 bases and J by 5 bases, with 11 bases between the two germline ends. Per the germline V gene, CDR1 is KGHSH and CDR2 is LQKENI. Here the CDR3 DNA reads TGTGCCAGCTCTCCCGGACGCGACGAGCAGTACTTC. Amino acids: CASSPGRDEQYF.

In its sample, this clonotype was seen many times. The chain combines TRBV20-1 with TRBJ2-5; 9 nucleotides line up with TRBD2. Germline-derived CDR1 and CDR2 are DFQATT and SNEGSKA (reference sequence). This CDR3 spans 14 amino acids. The junction had 4 bases not matched to a gene; V was cut back by 4 bases and J by 1 base. CDR3 in amino acids: CSANLAGFQETQYF. The CDR3 DNA reads as TGCAGTGCTAACCTAGCGGGGTTCCAAGAGACCCAGTACTTC.